The next 28 T cell receptor beta chains were all read from a single sample in a study of T-cell memory formation after mild COVID-19. TCRdb reprocessed the 5' RACE reads via MiXCR and lists one record per CDR3 protein. The table shows about 290,000 distinct CDR3 sequences, with 15% occurring only once. Sequenced: PBMCs or a T cell subset sorted from them (not recorded which). The receptors originated from a young man who had mild COVID-19 (a few samples of this study predate the infection). Cell type and time point are not known.

The chain has TRBV4-1 and TRBJ1-4; 9 positions match TRBD1. Germline loops: CDR1 MGHRA, CDR2 YSYEKL. V lost 1 base, J lost 7 bases, and 7 bases stayed unmatched. The CDR3 has 16 amino acids. The CDR3 nucleotides read TGCGCCAGCAGCCAAGGGAGGACAGGGGCAGTTGAAAAACTGTTTTTT. This translates into CASSQGRTGAVEKLFF.

This clonotype occurred a few times. This chain joins TRBV7-9 and TRBJ1-1; 10 nucleotides agree with TRBD1. CDR3 length equals 14 residues. V lost 5 bases and J lost 8; bases outside the gene matches: 8. CDR1 and CDR2 (germline): SEHNR, FQNEAQ (reference sequence). For the CDR3, the DNA is TGTGCCAGCAGCCCGGGACAGGGGTTTGGAGAAGCTTTCTTT. Its translation: CASSPGQGFGEAFF.

This clonotype came up a few times. V and J are TRBV20-1 and TRBJ1-5, with D possibly TRBD1 on 5 matching bases. Between the trimmed V and J ends, which lost 6 bases and 1 base, there was a span of 13 bases. CDR1 DFQATT and CDR2 SNEGSKA come from the germline V gene (reference sequence). This CDR3 is 14 amino acids long. CDR3 sequence reads: CSARQWESNQPQHF. CDR3 in DNA: TGCAGTGCGCGACAGTGGGAGAGCAATCAGCCCCAGCATTTT.

This clonotype was found a few times. The chain uses TRBV28 and TRBJ1-5; 8 nucleotides align to TRBD1. The CDR3 extends over 17 amino acids. Germline V gene lookup returns CDR1 MDHEN and CDR2 SYDVKM. Trimming cost V 1 base and J 4 bases; bases outside gene matches: 9. The CDR3 coding sequence is TGTGCCAGCAGTTTATCTCCCCAGGGGGCAAGAAATCAGCCCCAGCATTTT. Amino acid sequence: CASSLSPQGARNQPQHF.

This chain joins TRBV5-6 and TRBJ1-3; the D is unclear. Germline loops: CDR1 SGHDT, CDR2 YYEEEE. This CDR3 has 14 amino acids. The V gene lost 4 bases and the J gene lost 0 bases, with 8 bases spanning the gap. The CDR3 sequence is CASSRAGSGNTIYF. The CDR3 DNA is TGTGCCAGCAGCCGGGCAGGCTCTGGAAACACCATATATTTT. Drawing the rest from reference TRBV5-6 and TRBJ1-3, the complete variable domain is DAGVTQSPTHLIKTRGQQVTLRCSPKSGHDTVSWYQQALGQGPQFIFQYYEEEERQRGNFPDRFSGHQFPNYSSELNVNALLLGDSALYLCASSRAGSGNTIYFGEGSWLTVV.

The genes are TRBV5-4 and TRBJ2-5; tentatively, D is TRBD1 or TRBD2 (5 bases each). Germline values: CDR1 SGHNT, CDR2 YYREEE (reference sequence). The CDR3 contains 13 residues. Trimming cost V 7 bases and J 3 bases, with 13 bases left between them. CDR3 amino acids: CASGGGEKETQYF. The CDR3 region has the DNA TGTGCCAGCGGGGGTGGGGAGAAAGAGACCCAGTACTTC.

This clonotype appeared a few times. This CDR3 is CASSLVQEQETQYF. CDR3 DNA: TGCGCCAGCAGCCTGGTCCAGGAGCAAGAGACCCAGTACTTC. V usage is TRBV5-1 and J usage is TRBJ2-5; no reliable D call. Germline-derived CDR1 and CDR2 are SGHRS and YFSETQ. V was cut by 4 bases and J by 2 bases, with 12 bases left in between. This CDR3 comprises 14 residues.

This clonotype was seen only a few times. The chain joins TRBV9 to TRBJ2-1; TRBD2 matches 12 bases. Germline V gene data show CDR1 as SGDLS and CDR2 as YYNGEE. Losses at the gene ends were 5 bases for V and 7 bases for J; bases not matched to a gene: 7. CDR3 length equals 15 residues. For the CDR3, the DNA is TGTGCCAGCAGTCTAGCGGGGGGGCCATGGAATGAGCAGTTCTTC. Amino acids: CASSLAGGPWNEQFF.

This clonotype occurred a few times. The CDR3 DNA is TGCAGTGCTAGGGCGCCTGGGCAGGGTGGAGAGACCCAGTACTTC. Protein: CSARAPGQGGETQYF. This chain joins TRBV20-1 and TRBJ2-5, with a tentative D call TRBD1 (5 bases). The CDR3 runs 15 residues. Germline V gene sequence: CDR1 DFQATT, CDR2 SNEGSKA (reference sequence). The ends were cut back, 3 bases at V and 4 bases at J, with 18 bases in the middle.

This clonotype showed up many times. V usage is TRBV5-1 and J usage is TRBJ2-3, with D possibly TRBD1 on 5 matching bases. The CDR3 is made up of 14 amino acids. Trimming pared 4 bases from V and 4 bases from J, leaving 13 bases between. Per germline, CDR1 SGHRS and CDR2 YFSETQ. CDR3 in DNA: TGCGCCAGCAGCCCGGCCGGACATCCAGATACGCAGTATTTT. This sequence encodes CASSPAGHPDTQYF.

The chain couples TRBV5-1 to TRBJ2-7; 12 bases map to TRBD1. This CDR3 comprises 16 residues. Germline V gene lookup returns CDR1 SGHRS and CDR2 YFSETQ. J gave up 7 bases and V 2 bases, and 10 bases lay outside the gene matches. CDR3 DNA sequence: TGCGCCAGCAGCTTCGGCGGGGGACAGGGGGCAGGAGAGCAGTACTTC. Translating gives CASSFGGGQGAGEQYF.

This clonotype was detected only a few times. The rearrangement links TRBV27 to TRBJ1-2; TRBD1 might be the D (6 bases). Per germline, CDR1 MNHEY and CDR2 SMNVEV (reference sequence). This CDR3 has 14 residues. V lost 3 bases and J lost 6, with 14 bases in between. The CDR3 is CASSFTDRPHGYTF. In DNA form, the CDR3 reads TGTGCCAGCAGTTTTACCGACAGGCCCCATGGCTACACCTTC.

There are a few counts of this clonotype. The chain links TRBV3-1 to TRBJ1-1; 8 bases match TRBD1. Germline assignment: CDR1 LGHDT and CDR2 YNNKEL (reference sequence). CDR3 length: 16 residues. V was clipped by 2 bases and J by 3 bases; unmatched bases: 8. This chain's CDR3 is CASSQRATGAYTEAFF. In DNA form, the CDR3 reads TGTGCCAGCAGCCAACGGGCGACAGGGGCCTACACTGAAGCTTTCTTT.

This chain uses TRBV7-2 with TRBJ2-3, with TRBD2 matching over 11 bases. Germline values: CDR1 SGHTA, CDR2 FQGNSA. The CDR3 has 16 residues. V lost 5 bases to trimming and J lost 7 bases; unmatched junction nucleotides: 11. CDR3 in amino acids: CASSPSLAGAVNTQYF. The CDR3 region has the DNA TGTGCCAGCAGCCCCTCACTAGCGGGGGCAGTAAATACGCAGTATTTT.

To note about this clonotype: Given a much more abundant clone one base away, this may be a read error. The rearrangement joins TRBV5-4 to TRBJ2-1; possibly TRBD1 or TRBD2 for D (5 bases each). Trimming cost V 4 bases and J 4 bases, with 12 bases left between them. CDR1 SGHNT and CDR2 YYREEE come from the germline V gene (reference sequence). This CDR3 comprises 14 residues. The CDR3 sequence is CASSAQWGYNEQFF. The CDR3 DNA reads as TGTGCCAGCAGCGCTCAGTGGGGGTACAATGAGCAGTTCTTC.

The chain links TRBV25-1 to TRBJ1-3; TRBD1 is a possible D gene (6 bases). Germline V CDR1 and CDR2: MGHDK, SYGVNS. The CDR3 has 15 residues. Trimming pared 1 base from V and 2 bases from J, leaving 9 bases between. In DNA form, the CDR3 reads TGTGCCAGCAGTGAATGGGGGCTAGCTGGAAACACCATATATTTT. Translating it yields CASSEWGLAGNTIYF.

The chain links TRBV5-4 to TRBJ2-7; D might be TRBD2 (7 bases). Trimming pared 4 bases from V and 4 bases from J, leaving 15 bases between. The CDR3 covers 14 residues. The germline CDR1 and CDR2 sequences are SGHNT and YYREEE (reference sequence). The CDR3 coding sequence is TGTGCCAGCAGCCGAGGGGGGGCAGGGTACGAGCAGTACGTC. Amino acids: CASSRGGAGYEQYV.

V and J are TRBV20-1 and TRBJ2-3; 7 bases agree with TRBD1. The CDR3 spans 17 residues. J was trimmed by 2 bases and V by 0 bases; bases with no gene match: 11. CDR1 DFQATT and CDR2 SNEGSKA come from the germline V gene (reference sequence). The CDR3 loop reads CSARDRDSWWDTDTQYF. DNA for the CDR3: TGCAGTGCTAGAGATCGGGACAGTTGGTGGGACACAGATACGCAGTATTTT.

The sample holds many counts of this clonotype. The chain employs TRBV6-5 and TRBJ2-7; possible D gene TRBD2, 5 bases. The CDR3 consists of 14 residues. V was cut by 2 bases and J by 5 bases, with 13 bases left in between. The germline CDR1 and CDR2 sequences are MNHEY and SVGAGI. CDR3 sequence (DNA): TGTGCCAGCAGTTACGTTCAGGTGCGGGACGAGCAGTACTTC. It translates to CASSYVQVRDEQYF.

This clonotype was detected a few times. The chain recombines TRBV6-5 with TRBJ1-2, with 8 bases matching TRBD1. With V trimmed by 6 bases and J by 3 bases, 3 bases remained unmatched. The CDR3 runs 13 residues. Germline loops: CDR1 MNHEY, CDR2 SVGAGI. The CDR3 here is CASRPTGDYGYTF. The CDR3 coding sequence is TGTGCCAGCAGACCGACAGGGGACTATGGCTACACCTTC.

In the case of this clonotype: Its ends do not fully match the called genes, so a read error is possible. This chain connects TRBV10-3 to TRBJ2-3, with 11 bases lining up with TRBD1. The germline CDR1 and CDR2 sequences are ENHRY and SYGVKD. The CDR3 consists of 14 residues. The CDR3 here is CSISADRGQDTQYF. For the CDR3, the DNA is TGTTCCATCAGTGCGGACAGGGGGCAAGATACGCAGTATTTT.

The chain joins TRBV23-1 to TRBJ2-7; 7 bases align to TRBD1. TRBV23-1 is an open reading frame, and its role is uncertain. The CDR3 extends over 15 amino acids. V gave up 2 bases and J gave up 6 bases; unmatched junction bases: 10. CDR3 bases: TGCGCCAGCAGTCAAGGGACAGCCGATCTCTCCGAGCAGTACTTC. Its translation: CASSQGTADLSEQYF.

The table lists this clonotype with a few counts. The chain recombines TRBV6-5 with TRBJ2-3; D may match TRBD1 or TRBD2 (6 bases each). V shed 6 bases and J shed 4 bases, with 14 bases lying between them. Germline V gene lookup returns CDR1 MNHEY and CDR2 SVGAGI. The CDR3 loop spans 14 amino acids. The CDR3 loop reads CASRRGASPDTQYF. CDR3 nucleotide sequence: TGTGCCAGCAGAAGGGGGGCATCTCCAGATACGCAGTATTTT.

This clonotype was picked up a small number of times. The chain combines TRBV3-1 with TRBJ1-5; 8 bases fit TRBD1. CDR3 length: 15 residues. V lost 1 base to trimming and J lost 5 bases; unmatched junction nucleotides: 4. Germline loops: CDR1 LGHDT, CDR2 YNNKEL (reference sequence). Here the CDR3 DNA reads TGTGCCAGCAGCCAAGGGAGACAGGGGTATCAGCCCCAGCATTTT. Amino acid sequence: CASSQGRQGYQPQHF.

The chain joins TRBV4-2 to TRBJ2-7, with D perhaps matching TRBD1 or TRBD2 (5 bases each). Per the germline V gene, CDR1 is LGHNA and CDR2 is YNFKEQ. The CDR3 has 16 amino acids. V lost 4 bases to trimming and J lost 3 bases, with 19 bases between them. Here the CDR3 DNA reads TGTGCCAGCAGCCCCCTTGGGGACCCTGGTCACTACGAGCAGTACTTC. Translating it yields CASSPLGDPGHYEQYF.

This clonotype has only a few counts. V and J are TRBV4-2 and TRBJ2-3; 11 bases are shared with TRBD2. CDR1 LGHNA and CDR2 YNFKEQ come from the germline V gene. Unmatched junction bases numbered 8, after V lost 3 bases and J lost 3 bases. The length of the CDR3 is 17 residues. The CDR3 bases are TGTGCCAGCAGCCAGGAGCTGACTAGCGGGGTTACAGATACGCAGTATTTT. Translating gives CASSQELTSGVTDTQYF.

The chain recombines TRBV5-4 with TRBJ2-3; 7 positions agree with TRBD2. This CDR3 contains 15 residues. Germline trimming cut 0 bases from V and 0 bases from J; bases unmatched to any gene: 1. Looked up from germline, CDR1 is SGHNT and CDR2 is YYREEE (reference sequence). This chain's CDR3 is CASSLELASTDTQYF. The DNA for the CDR3 is TGTGCCAGCAGCTTGGAACTAGCGAGCACAGATACGCAGTATTTT.

The chain is built from TRBV4-3 and TRBJ2-5, with D perhaps matching TRBD2 (5 bases). With 2 bases removed from V and 2 bases from J, the gap between germline ends came to 9 bases. This CDR3 is 14 amino acids long. The germline CDR1 and CDR2 sequences are LGHNA and YSLEER. The CDR3, as DNA: TGCGCCAGCAGCCAAAAGGGCGGGCAAGAGACCCAGTACTTC. Protein product: CASSQKGGQETQYF.